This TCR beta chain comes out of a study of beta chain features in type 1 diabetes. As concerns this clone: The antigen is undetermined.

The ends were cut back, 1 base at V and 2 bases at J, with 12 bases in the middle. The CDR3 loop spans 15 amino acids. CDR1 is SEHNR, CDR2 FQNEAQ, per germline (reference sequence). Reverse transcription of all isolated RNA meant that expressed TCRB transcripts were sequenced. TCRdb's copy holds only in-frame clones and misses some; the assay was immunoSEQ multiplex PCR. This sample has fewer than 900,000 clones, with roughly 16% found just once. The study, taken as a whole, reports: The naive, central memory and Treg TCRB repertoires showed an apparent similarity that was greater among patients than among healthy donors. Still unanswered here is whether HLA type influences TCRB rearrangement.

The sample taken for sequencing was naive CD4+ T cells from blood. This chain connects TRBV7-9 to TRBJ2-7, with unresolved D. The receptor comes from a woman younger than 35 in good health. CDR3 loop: CASSLVGVLAYEQYF. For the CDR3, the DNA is TGTGCCAGCAGCTTAGTAGGAGTCTTAGCCTACGAGCAGTACTTC.